The TCR beta chain under discussion was sequenced for a study of shared clonotypes between healthy human individuals. This clone was recorded only once. A junction end diverges from the germline sequence, so it may reflect a read error. The CDR3 length is 14 residues. Germline lookup yields CDR1 SGDLS and CDR2 YYNGEE. Sequencing was performed with immunoSEQ multiplex PCR; in TCRdb, only in-frame clones are kept and a portion is missing. The data show some 1,100,000 clones, 70% to 80% seen once. Material for sequencing was memory CD4+ T cells from PBMCs. Subset in this sample: CD45RA-negative fraction. The origin of this receptor is a man aged 18 to 29 in good health. Some clones in this sample may be carry-over from other donors' samples. The chain couples TRBV9 to TRBJ2-7; 9 positions match TRBD2. The CDR3 DNA reads as TGTGCCCGCAGCCGGGCGGGGGGGATAGGCGAGCAGTACTTC. Protein: CARSRAGGIGEQYF.